Below, 29 T cell receptor beta chains from the same sample are listed, as sequenced in a study of T-cell memory formation after mild COVID-19. TCRdb re-analysed the 5' RACE reads in MiXCR, keeping a single row per CDR3 protein. The table shows around 30,000 distinct CDR3 sequences, with 12% occurring only once. Sequenced input: PBMCs or a T cell subset sorted from them (not recorded which). The receptors were sampled from an adult woman who had mild COVID-19 (a few samples of this study predate the infection). Cell type and time point are not known.

This clonotype was detected ten times or more. This chain links TRBV7-9 with TRBJ1-1; no firm D call. Trimming removed 3 bases from V and 2 bases from J, with 13 bases in between. The CDR3 has 15 residues. Germline CDR1 is SEHNR and CDR2 is FQNEAQ (reference sequence). The CDR3 region has the DNA TGTGCCAGCAGCTTGATCGAGGGCCGAAACACTGAAGCTTTCTTT. It specifies CASSLIEGRNTEAFF.

This clonotype was seen ten or more times. The chain employs TRBV9 and TRBJ2-5, with no clear D. Deletions cut 0 bases from V and 0 bases from J, with 12 bases between. CDR1 SGDLS and CDR2 YYNGEE come from the germline V gene. This CDR3 is built from 16 residues. Here the CDR3 DNA reads TGTGCCAGCAGCGTAGGTGGGCTTGATAACCAAGAGACCCAGTACTTC. Residues: CASSVGGLDNQETQYF. Full variable domain (missing parts from reference TRBV9 and TRBJ2-5): DSGVTQTPKHLITATGQRVTLRCSPRSGDLSVYWYQQSLDQGLQFLIQYYNGEERAKGNILERFSAQQFPDLHSELNLSSLELGDSALYFCASSVGGLDNQETQYFGPGTRLLVL.

This clonotype was observed many times. This sequence joins TRBV5-5 and TRBJ1-6; 7 nucleotides match TRBD1. The germline CDR1 and CDR2 sequences are SGHKS and YYEKEE (reference sequence). The CDR3 runs 13 residues. The J segment lost 10 bases and the V segment lost 6 bases, leaving 7 bases of the junction unmatched. The CDR3 loop reads CASNRGPASPLHF. In nucleotides, the CDR3 is TGTGCCAGCAACAGGGGCCCGGCCTCACCCCTCCACTTT.

This clonotype was observed many times. This chain uses TRBV20-1 with TRBJ2-7, with D unresolved. This CDR3 is 14 amino acids long. V lost 5 bases and J lost 1, with 15 bases in between. Per the germline V gene, CDR1 is DFQATT and CDR2 is SNEGSKA (reference sequence). The CDR3 loop is CSAEDLSNSYEQYF. CDR3 DNA sequence: TGCAGTGCTGAGGACCTATCTAATTCCTACGAGCAGTACTTC.

This clonotype has ten or more counts. The chain is built from TRBV19 and TRBJ2-1, with 14 bases identical to TRBD2. CDR3 length: 17 amino acids. The ends lost 8 bases at V and 7 bases at J; junction bases unmatched: 13. CDR1 is LNHDA, CDR2 SQIVND, per germline (reference sequence). The CDR3 DNA reads TGTGCCAGTCGTGAGACTAGCGGGAGGGCCGGCTTTAATGAGCAGTTCTTC. It translates to CASRETSGRAGFNEQFF.

In this sample, this clonotype turned up many times. V usage is TRBV29-1 and J usage is TRBJ1-1, with no clear D. Per germline, CDR1 SQVTM and CDR2 ANQGSEA. This CDR3 has 13 amino acids. V lost 6 bases and J lost 0, with 11 bases in between. The CDR3 loop is CSVEWEMNTEAFF. CDR3 nucleotide sequence: TGCAGCGTCGAGTGGGAGATGAACACTGAAGCTTTCTTT.

This clonotype occurred many times. This chain links TRBV20-1 with TRBJ2-1, with 12 bases fitting TRBD2. From germline, CDR1 is DFQATT and CDR2 SNEGSKA (reference sequence). The ends lost 1 base at V and 3 bases at J; junction bases unmatched: 4. CDR3 size: 16 residues. CDR3 amino acids: CSARGWTSGNYNEQFF. The DNA of the CDR3 is TGCAGTGCTAGAGGTTGGACTAGCGGGAACTACAATGAGCAGTTCTTC.

In this sample, this clonotype turned up many times. The gene calls are TRBV11-3 and TRBJ2-1; D perhaps matches TRBD2 (5 bases). The length of the CDR3 is 14 residues. The germline gives CDR1 SGHNT, CDR2 YENEEA. The V gene lost 2 bases and the J gene lost 5 bases, with 10 bases spanning the gap. The CDR3 sequence is CASSLYERDNEQFF. The CDR3 bases are TGTGCCAGCAGCTTATACGAGAGGGACAATGAGCAGTTCTTC.

This clonotype was counted many times. The chain couples TRBV12-3 or TRBV12-4 to TRBJ1-2, with 7 bases fitting TRBD1. The CDR3 spans 12 residues. The V gene end was trimmed by 5 bases and the J gene end by 8 bases; junction bases not matched to a gene: 5. CDR3 in DNA: TGTGCCAGCAGTCCACAGGGGCGAGGCTACACCTTC. This translates into CASSPQGRGYTF.

This clonotype was observed many times. The rearrangement uses TRBV12-3 or TRBV12-4 and TRBJ2-7; 7 positions agree with TRBD1. The CDR3 length is 14 residues. After removal of 1 base from V and 6 bases from J, the junction contained 6 bases not matched to a gene. The CDR3 DNA is TGTGCCAGCAGTTTAGAGGGACAGACCGGCGAGCAGTACTTC. This translates into CASSLEGQTGEQYF.

This clonotype was counted at least ten times. The chain is built from TRBV5-4 and TRBJ1-5; unclear D gene. Trimming stripped 3 bases from V and 4 bases from J, with 8 bases between. CDR3 length: 13 residues. Germline CDR1 SGHNT, CDR2 YYREEE (reference sequence). CDR3 protein: CASSYDLNQPQHF. The CDR3 coding sequence is TGTGCCAGCAGCTATGACCTGAATCAGCCCCAGCATTTT.

This clonotype came up many times. The chain recombines TRBV5-4 with TRBJ2-3, with no clear D. V lost 0 bases and J lost 14, with 22 bases in between. Germline CDR1 is SGHNT and CDR2 is YYREEE (reference sequence). This CDR3 is 15 amino acids long. The CDR3 spells CASSLAGPHDPVWYF. CDR3 DNA: TGTGCCAGCAGCTTGGCCGGACCCCACGATCCTGTGTGGTATTTT.

This clonotype was recorded many times. The chain combines TRBV7-9 with TRBJ1-2, with D perhaps TRBD1 (5 bases). The V gene's germline CDR1 is SEHNR and CDR2 FQNEAQ (reference sequence). Trimming pared 1 base from V and 0 bases from J, leaving 18 bases between. This CDR3 has 18 amino acids. CDR3 loop: CASSLVWPPTVTNYGYTF. The CDR3 DNA reads TGTGCCAGCAGCTTAGTTTGGCCCCCGACAGTGACTAACTATGGCTACACCTTC.

This clonotype was recorded many times. The chain joins TRBV6-5 to TRBJ2-5; D is perhaps TRBD1 (6 bases). The CDR3 has 14 residues. Germline values: CDR1 MNHEY, CDR2 SVGAGI. V was trimmed by 0 bases and J by 7 bases, leaving 12 bases between them. The CDR3 DNA reads as TGTGCCAGCAGTTACTCTGGGGGCCGAGGGACCCAGTACTTC. It specifies CASSYSGGRGTQYF.

This chain connects TRBV29-1 to TRBJ2-1; 9 nucleotides align to TRBD2. This CDR3 region has 14 residues. From germline, CDR1 is SQVTM and CDR2 ANQGSEA. Losses at the gene ends were 2 bases for V and 9 bases for J; bases not matched to a gene: 8. This CDR3 reads CSVELAGPGGEQFF. The CDR3 DNA is TGCAGCGTTGAACTAGCGGGGCCGGGGGGTGAGCAGTTCTTC.

This clonotype was counted ten times or more. The chain combines TRBV6-1 with TRBJ2-7; D unclear. Per the germline V gene, CDR1 is MNHNS and CDR2 is SASEGT. Trimming pared 5 bases from V and 0 bases from J, leaving 5 bases between. This CDR3 has 12 amino acids. This CDR3 reads CASSHPSYEQYF. The CDR3 coding sequence is TGTGCCAGCAGTCACCCCTCCTACGAGCAGTACTTC.

Ten or more counts support this clonotype. The rearrangement links TRBV12-3 or TRBV12-4 to TRBJ1-1, with TRBD1 as a possible D gene (6 bases). Trimming took off 5 bases at V and 1 base at J, with 14 bases between the two ends. This CDR3 is 15 amino acids long. For the CDR3, the DNA is TGTGCCAGCAGTCCCACAGGGTTTGGGAACACTGAAGCTTTCTTT. Protein product: CASSPTGFGNTEAFF.

This clonotype has ten or more counts. The V call is TRBV11-3, the J call TRBJ1-1, with unresolved D. Germline V gene data show CDR1 as SGHNT and CDR2 as YENEEA. The V end lost 1 base, the J end lost 1 base, and 7 bases lay between the germline ends. This CDR3 contains 14 residues. CDR3 sequence: CASSLGPGNTEAFF. The CDR3 DNA reads as TGTGCCAGCAGCTTAGGACCAGGGAACACTGAAGCTTTCTTT.

This clonotype has a count of ten or more. The chain couples TRBV11-3 to TRBJ2-3; no reliable D call. Trimming took 6 bases from V and 0 from J, leaving 16 bases between them. Looked up from germline, CDR1 is SGHNT and CDR2 is YENEEA. The CDR3 length is 16 residues. The DNA of the CDR3 is TGTGCCAGCAGTCCTTTCAGGATTTCTAGCACAGATACGCAGTATTTT. It is translated as CASSPFRISSTDTQYF.

The chain joins TRBV6-5 to TRBJ2-3; 8 bases match TRBD2. CDR1 and CDR2 (germline): MNHEY, SVGAGI. Losses at the gene ends were 6 bases for V and 4 bases for J; bases not matched to a gene: 9. The CDR3 length is 15 residues. The CDR3 DNA sequence: TGTGCCAGCAGCTATCACGGACTAGCCGCAGATACGCAGTATTTT. Its protein is CASSYHGLAADTQYF.

This clonotype was counted ten times or more. The chain links TRBV10-3 to TRBJ2-1, with TRBD2 identical over 8 bases. This CDR3 has 15 residues. The trim removed 4 bases at V and 4 bases at J, leaving 6 bases unmatched. CDR1 is ENHRY and CDR2 is SYGVKD in the germline V gene. This CDR3 reads CAISAGTRIYNEQFF. Here the CDR3 DNA reads TGTGCCATCAGTGCCGGGACTAGGATTTACAATGAGCAGTTCTTC.

At least ten counts were recorded for this clonotype. The chain recombines TRBV24-1 with TRBJ2-5; 8 bases agree with TRBD2. Trimming at V came to 3 bases and at J to 5 bases, leaving 4 bases not matched to a gene. In germline, CDR1 is KGHDR, CDR2 SFDVKD. This CDR3 region has 14 residues. CDR3 nucleotides: TGTGCCACCAGTGATCCAGCGGGAGTCGAGACCCAGTACTTC. Translation: CATSDPAGVETQYF.

Many counts were recorded for this clonotype. The CDR3 spells CASRAIGYEQYF. CDR3 sequence (DNA): TGTGCCAGCAGGGCAATTGGCTACGAGCAGTACTTC. The V call is TRBV2, the J call TRBJ2-7; D gene unclear. CDR1 SNHLY and CDR2 FYNNEI come from the germline V gene. The CDR3 spans 12 residues. The V end was cut by 6 bases, the J end by 3 bases, with 9 bases between.

The chain has TRBV20-1 and TRBJ2-1, with 7 bases identical to TRBD2. CDR1 and CDR2 from the germline V gene are DFQATT and SNEGSKA (reference sequence). With 1 base clipped from V and 4 bases from J, the junction kept 10 bases outside the gene matches. The CDR3 has 16 residues. The CDR3 is CSARGEGLLMYNEQFF. The CDR3, as DNA: TGCAGTGCTAGAGGGGAGGGACTACTTATGTACAATGAGCAGTTCTTC.

This clonotype was observed many times. The J gene is TRBJ2-2, the V gene TRBV19; TRBD1 aligns across 9 bases. The CDR3 runs 21 residues. J lost 2 bases, V lost 6 bases, and 22 bases had no gene match. Per the germline V gene, CDR1 is LNHDA and CDR2 is SQIVND (reference sequence). Written as DNA, the CDR3 is TGTGCCAGTAGCCCCAAATCCCTCGGGACAGGGAATCTTCTAAACACCGGGGAGCTGTTTTTT. Translated, it gives CASSPKSLGTGNLLNTGELFF.

Judged by abundance, this clonotype is medium-sized. The chain has TRBV3-1 and TRBJ2-7; the D gene is possibly TRBD1 (7 bases). This CDR3 spans 14 amino acids. Trimming removed 4 bases from V and 0 bases from J, with 10 bases in between. Germline CDR1 is LGHDT and CDR2 is YNNKEL (reference sequence). The CDR3 nucleotides read TGTGCCAGCAGCCGGGGGGACAGCTCCTACGAGCAGTACTTC. Amino acid sequence: CASSRGDSSYEQYF.

This clonotype was recorded many times. V usage is TRBV6-2 or TRBV6-3 and J usage is TRBJ2-5; D unclear. This CDR3 comprises 13 residues. Germline loops: CDR1 MNHEY, CDR2 SVGEGT. V was clipped by 3 bases and J by 7 bases, with 12 bases between them. The CDR3 loop is CASSYYTTGTQYF. DNA of the CDR3: TGTGCCAGCAGTTATTATACGACGGGGACCCAGTACTTC.

There are many counts of this clonotype. Germline and junction disagree at one end, which may indicate a read error. This rearrangement joins TRBV12-3 or TRBV12-4 to TRBJ2-2; 11 nucleotides align to TRBD2. The CDR3 runs to 14 residues. Written as DNA, the CDR3 is TGTGCCAGCAGTCTAGCGGGAGGCACCGGGGAGCTGTTTTTT. Translated, it gives CASSLAGGTGELFF.

This clonotype was detected many times. The chain recombines TRBV14 with TRBJ2-1; no reliable D call. The CDR3 covers 13 residues. Germline values: CDR1 SGHDN, CDR2 FVKESK. The V end lost 1 base, the J end lost 12 bases, and 13 bases lay between the germline ends. The CDR3 DNA is TGTGCCAGCAGCCAAGCAGGCGCCGGAGTGCAGTTCTTC. It encodes CASSQAGAGVQFF.